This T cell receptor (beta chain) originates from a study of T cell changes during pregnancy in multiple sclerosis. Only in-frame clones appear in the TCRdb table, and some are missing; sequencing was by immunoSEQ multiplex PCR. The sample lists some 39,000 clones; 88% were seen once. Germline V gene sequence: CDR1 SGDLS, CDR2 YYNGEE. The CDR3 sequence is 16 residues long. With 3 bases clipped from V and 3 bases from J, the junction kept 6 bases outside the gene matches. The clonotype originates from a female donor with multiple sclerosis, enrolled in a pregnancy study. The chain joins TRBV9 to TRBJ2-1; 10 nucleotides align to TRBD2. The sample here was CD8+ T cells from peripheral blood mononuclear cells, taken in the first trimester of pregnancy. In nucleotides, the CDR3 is TGTGCCAGCAGCGCCCCAGGACTAGCGGACTACAATGAGCAGTTCTTC. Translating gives CASSAPGLADYNEQFF.